This T cell receptor beta chain was recorded in a study of OX40 agonist ivuxolimab in advanced cancers. Here immunoSEQ multiplex PCR was the method, and the copy in TCRdb shows in-frame clones only, minus some. The sample has 30,000 to 40,000 clones, 74% seen once. Between the trimmed V and J ends, which lost 0 bases and 3 bases, there was a span of 17 bases. This CDR3 region has 17 residues. Germline CDR1 reads MNHNS; CDR2 reads SASEGT. This clonotype was obtained from an adult with an advanced solid tumor such as melanoma, head and neck, liver or kidney cancer. The rearrangement joins TRBV6-1 to TRBJ1-1; D is uncertain. Source: CD4+ or CD8+ T cells sorted from blood, taken in a trial of the OX40 agonist ivuxolimab. The DNA of the CDR3 is TGTGCCAGCAGTGAAGCAGGAGGGTGGCGTGTGTACACTGAAGCTTTCTTT. This codes for CASSEAGGWRVYTEAFF.